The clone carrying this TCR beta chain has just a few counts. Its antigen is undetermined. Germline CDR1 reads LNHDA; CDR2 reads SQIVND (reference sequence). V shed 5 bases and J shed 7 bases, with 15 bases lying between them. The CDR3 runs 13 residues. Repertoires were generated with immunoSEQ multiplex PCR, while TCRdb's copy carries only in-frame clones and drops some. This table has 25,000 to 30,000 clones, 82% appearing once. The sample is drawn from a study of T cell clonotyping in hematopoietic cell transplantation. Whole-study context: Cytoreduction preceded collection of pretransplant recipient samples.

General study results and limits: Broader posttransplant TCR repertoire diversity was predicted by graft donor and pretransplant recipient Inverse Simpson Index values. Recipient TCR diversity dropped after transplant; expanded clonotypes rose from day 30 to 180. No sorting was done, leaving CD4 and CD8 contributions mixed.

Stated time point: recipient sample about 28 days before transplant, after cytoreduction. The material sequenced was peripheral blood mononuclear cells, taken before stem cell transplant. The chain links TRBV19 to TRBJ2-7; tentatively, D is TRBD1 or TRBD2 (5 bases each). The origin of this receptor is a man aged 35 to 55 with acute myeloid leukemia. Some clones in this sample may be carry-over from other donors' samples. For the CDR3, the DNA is TGTGCCAGTAGTCCGGGGACCATGTGGGAGCAGTACTTC. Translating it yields CASSPGTMWEQYF.